This TCR beta chain was profiled in a study of blood T cell repertoires in COVID-19. Looking at the study overall: T cells, B-cell-depleted T cells, or PBMCs supplied cDNA or gDNA.

The repertoire was sequenced with immunoSEQ multiplex PCR; TCRdb's copy has only in-frame clones and lacks some. The repertoire holds 90,000 to 110,000 clones, with 82% as singletons. Germline V gene data show CDR1 as MNHEY and CDR2 as SVGAGI. J gave up 6 bases and V 6 bases, and 4 bases lay outside the gene matches. The CDR3 is made up of 13 amino acids. The clonotype was recovered from a woman aged 80 or over with acute or convalescent COVID-19. The chain is built from TRBV6-5 and TRBJ1-5; 8 positions agree with TRBD1. The sample was peripheral blood. The CDR3, as DNA: TGTGCCAGCAGAACGACAGGGGTTCAGCCCCAGCATTTT. This gives the protein CASRTTGVQPQHF.